One TCR beta chain is described in this entry. Its antigen is as yet unknown. The length of the CDR3 is 13 residues. Germline CDR1 and CDR2: MNHNS and SASEGT. The ends were cut back, 7 bases at V and 2 bases at J, with 10 bases in the middle. The data were taken from a study of early T cells in non-severe SARS-CoV-2 infection. For the study at large: The authors sequenced bulk RNA from unsorted whole blood, leaving chains unpaired.

Attachment of unique molecular identifiers was made to individual cDNA molecules. TCRdb recomputed calls from the 5' RACE reads with MiXCR, one row per CDR3 protein. Of 64,000 or so distinct CDR3 sequences in the sample, over 9% are singletons; the top ten hold nearly 3%. Study-level findings and limits: There was a bias toward anti-spike CD8 responses in VDJdb matching, which missed private and CD4 specificities.

The chain recombines TRBV6-1 with TRBJ2-3, with D perhaps TRBD2 (6 bases). The sequences come from whole blood, collected at baseline. The receptor comes from an adult who was a healthcare worker with PCR-confirmed SARS-CoV-2 infection or an uninfected control (not recorded which). The CDR3 region is CASTRGITDTQYF. CDR3 sequence (DNA): TGTGCCAGCACCCGGGGGATCACAGATACGCAGTATTTT.